The source of this TCR beta chain is a study of T cells in localized non-small cell lung cancer. Between the trimmed V and J ends, which lost 8 bases and 2 bases, there was a span of 19 bases. CDR3 length: 16 amino acids. In germline, CDR1 is LNHDA, CDR2 SQIVND (reference sequence). Assay used: immunoSEQ multiplex PCR; TCRdb lists only in-frame clones, some missing. This table holds around 35,000 clones, 85% to 95% found once. The chain has TRBV19 and TRBJ1-5; D call uncertain. The source was peripheral blood mononuclear cells, collected before any cancer treatment. This receptor was identified in a female donor older than 55 with stage II lung adenocarcinoma. CDR3 in DNA: TGTGCCAGTCCCCAGTATTCTGAATGCGGCAATCAGCCCCAGCATTTT. Protein: CASPQYSECGNQPQHF.